This T cell receptor (beta chain) originates from a study of cytomegalovirus exposure and HLA in healthy donors. Vbeta (60) and Jbeta (13) primers were used in the PCR. The table came from immunoSEQ multiplex PCR; TCRdb's copy has only in-frame clones and leaves some out. The repertoire table contains approximately 150,000 clones. This CDR3 contains 13 residues. Germline lookup yields CDR1 MNHNS and CDR2 SASEGT. V dropped 4 bases and J dropped 6; count of bases not matched to a gene: 5. Findings and limits, study-wide: In a later analysis, V- and J-gene trimming of beta chains associated with a DCLRE1C missense variant, replicated independently. At a 0.05 false discovery rate, a later analysis found some 17,000 TCR beta sequences to be associated with HLA alleles.

As concerns this clone: Antigen specificity is unknown.

The chain employs TRBV6-1 and TRBJ1-2; 7 bases are shared with TRBD1. Sequenced: PBMCs. The sequence was collected from a young woman in good health and CMV-seronegative. The CDR3 region is CASSGTGEDGYTF. The CDR3 bases are TGTGCCAGCAGTGGTACAGGGGAAGATGGCTACACCTTC.